A single sample gave rise to the 23 T cell receptor beta chains below, sequenced in a study of graft-versus-host responses after intestinal transplantation. The protocol was immunoSEQ multiplex PCR, while the TCRdb copy is restricted to in-frame clones and leaves out a portion. This table holds 10,000 or so clones, approximately 30% found once. The sequencing here drew on alloreactive CD4+ T cells from a mixed lymphocyte reaction culture, taken before intestinal transplant. Subset noted: CFSE-low proliferating T cells sorted from approximately six-day pre-transplant mixed lymphocyte reaction (GvH or HvG direction). Source of these receptors: a human patient who received an intestinal transplant.

The chain carries TRBV27 and TRBJ2-7, with 7 bases lining up with TRBD2. V lost 1 base, J lost 3 bases, and 6 bases stayed unmatched. This CDR3 comprises 15 residues. Per the germline V gene, CDR1 is MNHEY and CDR2 is SMNVEV (reference sequence). Here the CDR3 reads CASSLLSGVVYEQYF. Written as DNA, the CDR3 is TGTGCCAGCAGTTTATTGAGCGGGGTGGTCTACGAGCAGTACTTC.

This chain joins TRBV6-5 and TRBJ2-7; possibly TRBD1 or TRBD2 for D (5 bases each). The V end lost 7 bases, the J end lost 4 bases, and 14 bases lay between the germline ends. The CDR3 runs 13 residues. Per germline, CDR1 MNHEY and CDR2 SVGAGI. CDR3 coding DNA: TGTGCCAGCACCGTGGGGGTGGGGTACGAGCAGTACTTC. The encoded protein is CASTVGVGYEQYF.

This clone turned up a few times. The J gene is TRBJ1-1, the V gene TRBV7-2, with D uncertain. Germline V CDR1 and CDR2: SGHTA, FQGNSA. Deletions cut 1 base from V and 10 bases from J, with 13 bases between. This CDR3 region has 13 residues. This chain's CDR3 is CASSLVAAAGAFF. In DNA, the CDR3 is TGTGCCAGCAGCTTAGTCGCAGCAGCGGGAGCTTTCTTT.

This sequence joins TRBV6-6 and TRBJ1-2; no reliable D call. Germline V gene lookup returns CDR1 MNHNY and CDR2 SVGAGI (reference sequence). The CDR3 spans 10 residues. Trimming cost V 7 bases and J 8 bases, with 8 bases left between them. The chain's CDR3 is CASTPGGYTF. CDR3 in DNA: TGTGCCAGCACCCCCGGGGGCTACACCTTC.

A few counts support this clone. The rearrangement joins TRBV11-3 to TRBJ2-1; D might be TRBD1 (6 bases). CDR3 length: 15 amino acids. CDR1 and CDR2 from the germline V gene are SGHNT and YENEEA. V lost 5 bases, J lost 7 bases, and 18 bases lay in between. DNA of the CDR3: TGTGCCAGCAGCCGTAGGGACACCTTGAGGAATGAGCAGTTCTTC. Protein: CASSRRDTLRNEQFF.

This clone is deemed medium-sized (0.01 to 0.1%). This chain uses TRBV6-5 with TRBJ2-3; 8 bases line up with TRBD2. The CDR3 runs 16 residues. V lost 0 bases, J lost 0 bases, and 2 bases stayed unmatched. CDR1 MNHEY and CDR2 SVGAGI come from the germline V gene. The DNA of the CDR3 is TGTGCCAGCAGTTACTCGCGCGGGAGGAGCACAGATACGCAGTATTTT. It is translated as CASSYSRGRSTDTQYF.

This clone came up a few times. The chain recombines TRBV27 with TRBJ1-2; D is unclear. V was shortened by 2 bases and J by 0 bases, with 7 bases between the two germline ends. Per germline, CDR1 MNHEY and CDR2 SMNVEV (reference sequence). This CDR3 has 14 residues. CDR3 sequence reads: CASSLGRANYGYTF. CDR3 sequence (DNA): TGTGCCAGCAGTTTAGGGCGAGCTAACTATGGCTACACCTTC.

This clone occurred a few times. The CDR3 loop is CASSVDGDGSYEQYF. For the CDR3, the DNA is TGTGCCAGCAGCGTAGACGGGGATGGGTCCTACGAGCAGTACTTC. V gene TRBV9 combines with J gene TRBJ2-7, with D tentatively TRBD2 (5 bases). V lost 0 bases, J lost 1 base, and 11 bases lay in between. Germline-derived CDR1 and CDR2 are SGDLS and YYNGEE. The CDR3 loop spans 15 amino acids. Using reference TRBV9 and TRBJ2-7 for the parts outside the CDR3, the full variable domain is DSGVTQTPKHLITATGQRVTLRCSPRSGDLSVYWYQQSLDQGLQFLIQYYNGEERAKGNILERFSAQQFPDLHSELNLSSLELGDSALYFCASSVDGDGSYEQYFGPGTRLTVT.

This clone is labeled medium-sized. The chain carries TRBV19 and TRBJ2-1, with 7 bases identical to TRBD1. V dropped 7 bases and J dropped 7; count of bases not matched to a gene: 13. The germline V gene encodes CDR1 LNHDA and CDR2 SQIVND (reference sequence). The length of the CDR3 is 15 residues. CDR3 protein: CASTLAGTAKNEQFF. As DNA, the CDR3 is TGTGCCAGTACCCTCGCCGGGACAGCGAAGAATGAGCAGTTCTTC. Complete variable domain (other parts from reference TRBV19 and TRBJ2-1): DGGITQSPKYLFRKEGQNVTLSCEQNLNHDAMYWYRQDPGQGLRLIYYSQIVNDFQKGDIAEGYSVSREKKESFPLTVTSAQKNPTAFYLCASTLAGTAKNEQFFGPGTRLTVL.

J is TRBJ2-1 and V is TRBV6-5; 11 bases align to TRBD2. This CDR3 is built from 15 residues. Losses at the gene ends were 5 bases for V and 4 bases for J; bases not matched to a gene: 4. Per the germline V gene, CDR1 is MNHEY and CDR2 is SVGAGI. The CDR3: CASSGGLAGYNEQFF. CDR3 in DNA: TGTGCCAGCAGTGGAGGACTAGCGGGTTACAATGAGCAGTTCTTC.

This clone came up a few times. The gene calls are TRBV19 and TRBJ2-7; 10 bases fit TRBD1. The CDR3 covers 14 residues. The germline CDR1 and CDR2 sequences are LNHDA and SQIVND (reference sequence). After removal of 6 bases from V and 4 bases from J, the junction contained 6 bases not matched to a gene. Written as DNA, the CDR3 is TGTGCCAGTAGGCCCGGGACAGGGGAGTACGAGCAGTACTTC. This translates into CASRPGTGEYEQYF.

The chain carries TRBV7-9 and TRBJ2-1; D may be TRBD2 (5 bases). From germline, CDR1 is SEHNR and CDR2 FQNEAQ (reference sequence). This CDR3 is built from 12 residues. V gave up 5 bases and J gave up 8 bases, with 10 bases separating them. CDR3 in DNA: TGTGCCAGCAGCCCGGGATTCGATGAGCAGTTCTTC. Translation: CASSPGFDEQFF.

This clone is medium-sized by share. The chain combines TRBV11-3 with TRBJ2-7; a possible D gene is TRBD1 (6 bases). There are 10 residues in the CDR3. Trimming took off 3 bases at V and 12 bases at J, with 9 bases between the two ends. CDR1 SGHNT and CDR2 YENEEA come from the germline V gene. The CDR3 is CASSFGQPYF. The DNA for the CDR3 is TGTGCCAGCAGCTTCGGACAGCCGTACTTC.

This clone was observed a handful of times. The chain carries TRBV6-5 and TRBJ2-7; the D call may be TRBD1 or TRBD2 (5 bases each). V lost 7 bases, J lost 4 bases, and 11 bases lay in between. Per the germline V gene, CDR1 is MNHEY and CDR2 is SVGAGI. The CDR3 contains 12 residues. Written as DNA, the CDR3 is TGTGCCAGCACCACGGGGCGGTACGAGCAGTACTTC. It encodes CASTTGRYEQYF.

This clone is categorized as large. The V call is TRBV7-9, the J call TRBJ1-5, with D possibly matching TRBD1 (6 bases). This CDR3 spans 15 amino acids. Germline values: CDR1 SEHNR, CDR2 FQNEAQ (reference sequence). V was clipped by 5 bases and J by 3 bases, with 14 bases between them. The CDR3 sequence is CASSQLGHANQPQHF. CDR3 bases: TGTGCCAGCAGCCAACTGGGACACGCCAATCAGCCCCAGCATTTT. The whole variable domain, filled in from reference TRBV7-9 and TRBJ1-5, reads DTGVSQNPRHKITKRGQNVTFRCDPISEHNRLYWYRQTLGQGPEFLTYFQNEAQLEKSRLLSDRFSAERPKGSFSTLEIQRTEQGDSAMYLCASSQLGHANQPQHFGDGTRLSIL.

The chain combines TRBV6-5 with TRBJ1-2; unclear D gene. The CDR3 is 13 residues long. Trimming took 2 bases from V and 7 from J, leaving 11 bases between them. CDR1 MNHEY and CDR2 SVGAGI come from the germline V gene. CDR3 coding DNA: TGTGCCAGCAGTTACGAAGGGAGAAGTGGCTACACCTTC. This gives the protein CASSYEGRSGYTF.

The chain links TRBV7-2 to TRBJ1-1; 10 bases map to TRBD1. The germline V gene encodes CDR1 SGHTA and CDR2 FQGNSA. V gave up 1 base and J gave up 5 bases; unmatched junction bases: 7. The CDR3 contains 16 residues. CDR3 loop: CASSLGVRTGGTEAFF. The CDR3 DNA sequence: TGTGCCAGCAGCTTAGGGGTCCGGACAGGGGGAACTGAAGCTTTCTTT.

The V call is TRBV27, the J call TRBJ2-1; 13 nucleotides align to TRBD2. Trimming cost V 3 bases and J 14 bases; bases outside gene matches: 10. There are 15 residues in the CDR3. Germline V gene data show CDR1 as MNHEY and CDR2 as SMNVEV (reference sequence). The CDR3 sequence: CASSFGTSGTPPKFF. The CDR3 DNA reads TGTGCCAGCAGTTTCGGGACTAGCGGGACCCCTCCTAAGTTCTTC.

The table lists this clone with a few counts. The chain is built from TRBV4-1 and TRBJ2-1; D gene uncertain. The CDR3 loop spans 14 amino acids. Per the germline V gene, CDR1 is MGHRA and CDR2 is YSYEKL. The V end was cut by 7 bases, the J end by 7 bases, with 17 bases between. This CDR3 is CASNKGPGWNEQFF. CDR3 DNA sequence: TGCGCCAGCAACAAAGGCCCCGGATGGAATGAGCAGTTCTTC.

By share, this clone counts as medium-sized (0.01 to 0.1%). This chain links TRBV19 with TRBJ2-1; 10 bases line up with TRBD2. Germline V lookup: CDR1 LNHDA, CDR2 SQIVND (reference sequence). V lost 3 bases to trimming and J lost 4 bases; unmatched junction nucleotides: 3. This CDR3 is 15 amino acids long. In DNA, the CDR3 is TGTGCCAGTAGTATTCAGCGGGAGGGTTACAATGAGCAGTTCTTC. It encodes CASSIQREGYNEQFF. Full variable domain (remainder filled in from reference TRBV19 and TRBJ2-1): DGGITQSPKYLFRKEGQNVTLSCEQNLNHDAMYWYRQDPGQGLRLIYYSQIVNDFQKGDIAEGYSVSREKKESFPLTVTSAQKNPTAFYLCASSIQREGYNEQFFGPGTRLTVL.

This clone was recorded a few times. The chain combines TRBV27 with TRBJ2-1; 11 nucleotides match TRBD2. Germline CDR1 MNHEY, CDR2 SMNVEV (reference sequence). The CDR3 has 16 amino acids. V dropped 5 bases and J dropped 8; count of bases not matched to a gene: 11. CDR3 amino acids: CASSTALAGGKDEQFF. CDR3 bases: TGTGCCAGCAGTACCGCCCTAGCGGGAGGTAAGGATGAGCAGTTCTTC.

V and J are TRBV4-1 and TRBJ2-1, with 7 bases that match TRBD1. Germline loops: CDR1 MGHRA, CDR2 YSYEKL. V trimming: 1 base; J trimming: 8 bases; junction bases outside the gene matches: 11. CDR3 length equals 16 residues. The CDR3 loop reads CASSQVQGSEMDEQFF. CDR3 nucleotide sequence: TGCGCCAGCAGCCAAGTACAGGGGTCAGAAATGGATGAGCAGTTCTTC.

CDR3 sequence: CASSSLPGGTENTIYF. Here the CDR3 DNA reads TGTGCCAGCAGTTCCCTCCCGGGAGGCACGGAAAACACCATATATTTT. This chain uses TRBV27 with TRBJ1-3, with D unresolved. The CDR3 is 16 amino acids. Germline V lookup: CDR1 MNHEY, CDR2 SMNVEV (reference sequence). Trimming pared 4 bases from V and 6 bases from J, leaving 19 bases between.